The text below deals with one T cell receptor beta chain. This entry comes from a study of blood T cell repertoires in COVID-19. Data came from immunoSEQ multiplex PCR; TCRdb stores just in-frame clones and leaves some out. The repertoire holds fewer than 200,000 clones, with approximately 85% as singletons. Germline CDR1 KGHSH, CDR2 LQKENI. The trim removed 6 bases at V and 3 bases at J, leaving 11 bases unmatched. There are 15 residues in the CDR3. Enrolment of Seattle patients took place during active infection, and they were followed longitudinally. The material sequenced was peripheral blood. The chain links TRBV18 to TRBJ2-7, with 7 nucleotides matching TRBD2. The clonotype originates from an older woman with COVID-19, enrolled during active disease. CDR3 sequence: CASSLGGGPSYEQYF. The DNA of the CDR3 is TGTGCCAGCTCTCTAGGCGGGGGTCCAAGCTACGAGCAGTACTTC.